Shown below are 15 T cell receptor beta chains from a single sample sequenced in a study of blood T cells in healthy people across ages. A J-beta primer mix and a sample-barcoded 5' primer were used in a second PCR of roughly 6 to 12 cycles. TCRdb recomputed calls from the 5' RACE reads with MiXCR, one row per CDR3 protein. The sample holds 650,000 to 1,000,000 distinct CDR3 sequences, 36% seen once. The specimen sequenced was blood. The source of these receptors is a man between 18 and 35 years old in good health.

This clonotype was counted between two and nine times. This rearrangement joins TRBV4-2 to TRBJ1-5, with 8 bases that match TRBD1. This CDR3 has 17 residues. The V segment lost 0 bases and the J segment 1 base; nucleotides outside the gene matches: 5. Per the germline V gene, CDR1 is LGHNA and CDR2 is YNFKEQ. CDR3 DNA sequence: TGTGCCAGCAGCCAAGATCGCAGGGGGCTAAGCAATCAGCCCCAGCATTTT. Translated: CASSQDRRGLSNQPQHF.

Ten or more counts support this clonotype. The chain has TRBV13 and TRBJ2-5, with D perhaps matching TRBD1 (5 bases). With 0 bases removed from V and 0 bases from J, the gap between germline ends came to 11 bases. This CDR3 has 16 amino acids. Per germline, CDR1 PRHDT and CDR2 FYEKMQ (reference sequence). In DNA, the CDR3 is TGTGCCAGCAGCTTAGGGACAGCCGAGTACCAAGAGACCCAGTACTTC. Translation: CASSLGTAEYQETQYF.

Ten or more counts support this clonotype. J is TRBJ2-3 and V is TRBV25-1; TRBD1 aligns across 10 bases. The CDR3 extends over 15 amino acids. After removal of 3 bases from V and 3 bases from J, the junction contained 3 bases not matched to a gene. The germline gives CDR1 MGHDK, CDR2 SYGVNS. CDR3 DNA: TGTGCCAGCAGTGACGCGGGACAGGGGACAGATACGCAGTATTTT. Translation gives CASSDAGQGTDTQYF.

V and J are TRBV7-9 and TRBJ1-2; D not certain. From germline, CDR1 is SEHNR and CDR2 FQNEAQ (reference sequence). V dropped 5 bases and J dropped 3 bases, with 16 bases sitting between them. The CDR3 extends over 15 amino acids. This chain's CDR3 is CASSQAAGADYGYTF. The CDR3 DNA sequence: TGTGCCAGCAGCCAGGCGGCCGGAGCTGACTATGGCTACACCTTC.

This clonotype was counted only a few times. The gene calls are TRBV12-3 or TRBV12-4 and TRBJ2-4, with D tentatively TRBD1 (6 bases). The DNA end is more similar to TRBJ2-7, so the J call may be wrong. There are 13 residues in the CDR3. CDR3 coding DNA: TGTGCCAGCAGTTTGGGTGGACAGCGCGAGCAGTACTTC. As protein: CASSLGGQREQYF.

The table lists this clonotype with a few counts. Germline is not matched at one junction end, which may reflect a read error. J is TRBJ2-1 and V is TRBV3-1; perhaps TRBD2 as D (7 bases). Per the germline V gene, CDR1 is LGHDT and CDR2 is YNNKEL (reference sequence). This CDR3 has 19 amino acids. The CDR3 is CASSQDWDGSGGPYYEQFF. In nucleotides, the CDR3 is TGTGCCAGCAGCCAAGATTGGGATGGGTCGGGGGGCCCCTACTATGAGCAGTTCTTC.

This clonotype has more than one count but fewer than ten. The chain joins TRBV20-1 to TRBJ2-3; D is undetermined. Germline V gives CDR1 DFQATT, CDR2 SNEGSKA (reference sequence). This CDR3 has 11 residues. V lost 8 bases and J lost 0, with 6 bases in between. The CDR3, as DNA: TGCAGTCAGACTAGCACAGATACGCAGTATTTT. Translating it yields CSQTSTDTQYF.

CDR3 region: CASSAHTEENTEAFF. CDR3 sequence (DNA): TGTGCCAGCAGCGCCCACACAGAAGAGAACACTGAAGCTTTCTTT. The chain carries TRBV9 and TRBJ1-1; D remains ambiguous. Germline V gene data show CDR1 as SGDLS and CDR2 as YYNGEE. Trimming removed 3 bases at V and 1 base at J, with 13 bases between. This CDR3 is built from 15 residues. The complete variable domain, with remaining parts taken from reference TRBV9 and TRBJ1-1, reads DSGVTQTPKHLITATGQRVTLRCSPRSGDLSVYWYQQSLDQGLQFLIQYYNGEERAKGNILERFSAQQFPDLHSELNLSSLELGDSALYFCASSAHTEENTEAFFGQGTRLTVV.

V gene TRBV29-1 combines with J gene TRBJ2-5; D is unclear. Germline CDR1 is SQVTM and CDR2 is ANQGSEA. Trimming left V 3 bases short and J 11 bases short, with 10 bases between. The CDR3 is made up of 10 amino acids. CDR3 DNA sequence: TGCAGCGTTGACAGAACTGAGCAGTACTTC. It specifies CSVDRTEQYF.

The chain employs TRBV3-1 and TRBJ1-2; D not certain. This CDR3 spans 15 amino acids. Per germline, CDR1 LGHDT and CDR2 YNNKEL (reference sequence). V was pared by 8 bases and J by 5 bases, with 21 bases between. The chain's CDR3 is CASLGGGPMWYGYTF. CDR3 bases: TGTGCCAGCCTTGGTGGAGGGCCTATGTGGTATGGCTACACCTTC. Looking up the rest from reference TRBV3-1 and TRBJ1-2 gives the full variable domain: DTAVSQTPKYLVTQMGNDKSIKCEQNLGHDTMYWYKQDSKKFLKIMFSYNNKELIINETVPNRFSPKSPDKAHLNLHINSLELGDSAVYFCASLGGGPMWYGYTFGSGTRLTVV.

There are a few counts of this clonotype. The J gene is TRBJ2-3, the V gene TRBV7-2, with TRBD2 matching over 12 bases. V dropped 4 bases and J dropped 6; count of bases not matched to a gene: 5. The CDR3 is 15 residues long. Germline V lookup: CDR1 SGHTA, CDR2 FQGNSA. Written as DNA, the CDR3 is TGTGCCAGCAGCTCGCTAGCGGGGGGGCGGGATACGCAGTATTTT. This codes for CASSSLAGGRDTQYF.

This clonotype was seen only a few times. The rearrangement uses TRBV7-2 and TRBJ2-3; D gene uncertain. Germline V gene sequence: CDR1 SGHTA, CDR2 FQGNSA. Trimming removed 1 base at V and 3 bases at J, with 14 bases between. The CDR3 spans 16 residues. The CDR3 DNA is TGTGCCAGCAGCTTAGTAACCCGGGTGCAGACAGATACGCAGTATTTT. This encodes CASSLVTRVQTDTQYF.

This clonotype was counted ten times or more. This rearrangement joins TRBV20-1 to TRBJ1-5; D gene unclear. Germline V gene data show CDR1 as DFQATT and CDR2 as SNEGSKA (reference sequence). Trimming took 1 base from V and 0 from J, leaving 4 bases between them. This CDR3 is built from 13 residues. Written as DNA, the CDR3 is TGCAGTGCTAGAGGTGATAGCAATCAGCCCCAGCATTTT. It encodes CSARGDSNQPQHF.

This clonotype showed up just a few times. This chain links TRBV20-1 with TRBJ1-4; D is ambiguous. Germline CDR1 DFQATT, CDR2 SNEGSKA (reference sequence). The CDR3 is 14 residues long. V lost 0 bases, J lost 8 bases, and 13 bases lay in between. The DNA of the CDR3 is TGCAGTGCTAGAGAGGGCTTTAGGGAGGAAAAACTGTTTTTT. It specifies CSAREGFREEKLFF.

This sequence joins TRBV18 and TRBJ1-2, with D tentatively TRBD1 (5 bases). Per the germline V gene, CDR1 is KGHSH and CDR2 is LQKENI. The CDR3 length is 14 residues. Trimming took 6 bases from V and 4 from J, leaving 15 bases between them. CDR3: CASSTGVVSYGYTF. CDR3 sequence (DNA): TGTGCCAGCTCGACGGGGGTTGTCTCCTATGGCTACACCTTC.